The 25 T cell receptor beta chains given below trace back to one sample, sequenced in a study of shared clonotypes between healthy human individuals. Using immunoSEQ multiplex PCR, the repertoire was profiled, and TCRdb retains in-frame clones only, with some absent. The table has 2.3 million or so clones, just over 90% seen once; the top ten hold under 0.45%. Sequencing used naive CD4+ T cells from PBMCs. Regarding subset: CD45RA+ positively selected. The receptors shown here come from a man aged 18-30 years in good health. Some clones in this sample may be carry-over from other donors' samples.

The chain uses TRBV18 and TRBJ2-4; TRBD1 matches 9 bases. V trimming: 8 bases; J trimming: 2 bases; junction bases outside the gene matches: 7. The CDR3 contains 15 residues. The V gene's germline CDR1 is KGHSH and CDR2 LQKENI. CDR3 bases: TGTGCCAGCGGACCGGGACAGGGCCCCAAAAACATTCAGTACTTC. It yields the protein CASGPGQGPKNIQYF.

The chain uses TRBV29-1 and TRBJ2-7; 9 bases map to TRBD1. The V gene's germline CDR1 is SQVTM and CDR2 ANQGSEA. V lost 3 bases to trimming and J lost 6 bases; unmatched junction nucleotides: 6. CDR3 size: 13 residues. CDR3 amino acids: CSVEGQGGGEQYF. The DNA of the CDR3 is TGCAGCGTTGAGGGACAGGGAGGCGGCGAGCAGTACTTC.

V usage is TRBV19 and J usage is TRBJ2-2; D is ambiguous. Germline CDR1 reads LNHDA; CDR2 reads SQIVND (reference sequence). This CDR3 has 11 amino acids. V lost 5 bases and J lost 3, with 1 base in between. The CDR3 sequence: CASSYTGELFF. The CDR3 DNA is TGTGCCAGTAGTTACACCGGGGAGCTGTTTTTT.

The rearrangement uses TRBV5-1 and TRBJ2-1; TRBD2 aligns across 11 bases. The CDR3 sequence is 15 residues long. CDR1 is SGHRS and CDR2 is YFSETQ in the germline V gene. With 3 bases clipped from V and 9 bases from J, the junction kept 8 bases outside the gene matches. The CDR3 sequence is CASSSTGTSGPEQFF. The CDR3 coding sequence is TGCGCCAGCAGCTCCACCGGGACTAGCGGACCTGAGCAGTTCTTC. Full variable domain (outside the CDR3, taken from reference TRBV5-1 and TRBJ2-1): KAGVTQTPRYLIKTRGQQVTLSCSPISGHRSVSWYQQTPGQGLQFLFEYFSETQRNKGNFPGRFSGRQFSNSRSEMNVSTLELGDSALYLCASSSTGTSGPEQFFGPGTRLTVL.

The V gene is TRBV6-1, the J gene TRBJ1-5; 7 bases line up with TRBD1. Trimming took 4 bases from V and 1 from J; bases not matched to a gene: 4. The CDR3 sequence is 15 residues long. Germline V CDR1 and CDR2: MNHNS, SASEGT. The CDR3 DNA sequence: TGTGCCAGCAGTGTGACAGGGTTGAGCAATCAGCCCCAGCATTTT. This gives the protein CASSVTGLSNQPQHF.

J is TRBJ2-2 and V is TRBV5-1; D may correspond to TRBD1 or TRBD2 (5 bases each). The V end was cut by 4 bases, the J end by 6 bases, with 13 bases between. This CDR3 has 14 residues. Germline CDR1 is SGHRS and CDR2 is YFSETQ. In DNA form, the CDR3 reads TGCGCCAGCAGCGCAGGGACCGGTTCCGGGGAGCTGTTTTTT. It encodes CASSAGTGSGELFF.

The chain recombines TRBV4-3 with TRBJ2-5; D not certain. This CDR3 is 14 amino acids long. Deletions cut 4 bases from V and 3 bases from J, with 12 bases between. Looked up from germline, CDR1 is LGHNA and CDR2 is YSLEER. DNA of the CDR3: TGCGCCAGCAGCCCTGTTCGAGGTAAAGAGACCCAGTACTTC. It yields the protein CASSPVRGKETQYF.

In this sample, this clone turned up a few times. CDR3 region: CASSLPQGRYEKLFF. The CDR3 DNA reads as TGTGCCAGCAGTTTACCACAGGGAAGGTACGAAAAACTGTTTTTT. The chain combines TRBV28 with TRBJ1-4; D perhaps matches TRBD1 (6 bases). V was trimmed by 2 bases and J by 8 bases, leaving 15 bases between them. CDR1 is MDHEN and CDR2 is SYDVKM in the germline V gene. This CDR3 region has 15 residues.

The chain combines TRBV5-1 with TRBJ1-4; TRBD1 aligns across 10 bases. The germline V gene has CDR1 SGHRS and CDR2 YFSETQ. The CDR3 totals 17 residues. With 3 bases clipped from V and 3 bases from J, the junction kept 8 bases outside the gene matches. The CDR3 here is CASSWMTGGAANEKLFF. The CDR3 DNA sequence: TGCGCCAGCAGCTGGATGACAGGGGGCGCAGCTAATGAAAAACTGTTTTTT. Together with reference TRBV5-1 and TRBJ1-4, the CDR3 gives the full variable domain: KAGVTQTPRYLIKTRGQQVTLSCSPISGHRSVSWYQQTPGQGLQFLFEYFSETQRNKGNFPGRFSGRQFSNSRSEMNVSTLELGDSALYLCASSWMTGGAANEKLFFGSGTQLSVL.

Details on this clone: Other DNA sequences in this sample translate to the same CDR3. The chain employs TRBV11-2 and TRBJ2-5, with a tentative D call TRBD2 (7 bases). The germline gives CDR1 SGHAT, CDR2 FQNNGV. This CDR3 has 14 residues. Trimming left V 5 bases short and J 5 bases short, with 15 bases between. CDR3 region: CASSPRRGGETQYF. In nucleotides, the CDR3 is TGTGCCAGCAGCCCCCGGAGGGGGGGGGAGACCCAGTACTTC.

The genes are TRBV9 and TRBJ2-5; 9 nucleotides line up with TRBD1. V dropped 4 bases and J dropped 1; count of bases not matched to a gene: 11. Germline CDR1 SGDLS, CDR2 YYNGEE. There are 17 residues in the CDR3. DNA of the CDR3: TGTGCCAGCAGCCCCGGGTTAGGACAGGGGTTCCAAGAGACCCAGTACTTC. Its translation is CASSPGLGQGFQETQYF. Drawing the rest from reference TRBV9 and TRBJ2-5, the complete variable domain is DSGVTQTPKHLITATGQRVTLRCSPRSGDLSVYWYQQSLDQGLQFLIQYYNGEERAKGNILERFSAQQFPDLHSELNLSSLELGDSALYFCASSPGLGQGFQETQYFGPGTRLLVL.

This chain links TRBV11-1 with TRBJ2-1, with D possibly matching TRBD1 (6 bases). The CDR3 covers 14 residues. V lost 1 base and J 6 bases, leaving 10 bases between the germline ends. Looked up from germline, CDR1 is SGHAT and CDR2 is FQDESV (reference sequence). For the CDR3, the DNA is TGTGCCAGCAGCTTAGGTAGAGGGGGCAATGAGCAGTTCTTC. Protein: CASSLGRGGNEQFF.

This clone appeared a few times. This chain joins TRBV18 and TRBJ1-1, with 7 bases that match TRBD1. This CDR3 is built from 13 residues. Germline V gene sequence: CDR1 KGHSH, CDR2 LQKENI. After removal of 4 bases from V and 5 bases from J, the junction contained 4 bases not matched to a gene. In DNA, the CDR3 is TGTGCCAGCTCACAAGGGACAGAGACTGAAGCTTTCTTT. The encoded protein is CASSQGTETEAFF.

The rearrangement uses TRBV6-1 and TRBJ1-5, with 9 bases aligning to TRBD1. There are 15 residues in the CDR3. CDR1 is MNHNS, CDR2 SASEGT, per germline. Trimming at V came to 7 bases and at J to 4 bases, leaving 8 bases not matched to a gene. The CDR3: CASNFGTGWNQPQHF. Here the CDR3 DNA reads TGTGCCAGCAATTTCGGGACAGGGTGGAATCAGCCCCAGCATTTT.

J is TRBJ2-3 and V is TRBV5-1, with D maybe TRBD1 (6 bases). This CDR3 is built from 16 residues. Trimming cost V 5 bases and J 0 bases, with 16 bases left between them. The germline CDR1 and CDR2 sequences are SGHRS and YFSETQ. CDR3 sequence (DNA): TGCGCCAGCAGTCACAGGGACATTTCTAGCACAGATACGCAGTATTTT. Protein sequence: CASSHRDISSTDTQYF.

This chain links TRBV4-1 with TRBJ2-7, with unresolved D. Germline CDR1 and CDR2: MGHRA and YSYEKL. With 0 bases removed from V and 4 bases from J, the gap between germline ends came to 19 bases. This CDR3 is 17 amino acids long. The CDR3 loop reads CASSQDSATPFVYEQYF. CDR3 DNA sequence: TGCGCCAGCAGCCAAGATTCAGCTACCCCTTTCGTGTACGAGCAGTACTTC.

CDR3 DNA sequence: TGTGCCAGCACCCAAGGGGGGACAGGGGAAATTTATGGCTACACCTTC. Its translation: CASTQGGTGEIYGYTF. The chain is built from TRBV28 and TRBJ1-2, with 10 bases aligning to TRBD1. V shed 7 bases, J shed 5 bases, and the junction held 13 bases outside the gene matches. The germline gives CDR1 MDHEN, CDR2 SYDVKM. This CDR3 comprises 16 residues.

This chain joins TRBV18 and TRBJ2-7; no clear D. The CDR3 runs to 14 residues. Germline values: CDR1 KGHSH, CDR2 LQKENI. Trimming removed 3 bases from V and 4 bases from J, with 13 bases in between. The CDR3 coding sequence is TGTGCCAGCTCACCTTACGACGGAAATTACGAGCAGTACTTC. Translation: CASSPYDGNYEQYF.

The rearrangement uses TRBV5-6 and TRBJ1-2; TRBD1 aligns across 7 bases. The CDR3 has 14 residues. With 4 bases clipped from V and 4 bases from J, the junction kept 7 bases outside the gene matches. The V gene's germline CDR1 is SGHDT and CDR2 YYEEEE. This CDR3 reads CASSPGTVLYGYTF. CDR3 bases: TGTGCCAGCAGCCCAGGGACAGTTCTCTATGGCTACACCTTC.

V and J are TRBV11-2 and TRBJ2-2, with TRBD2 as a possible D gene (6 bases). Germline lookup yields CDR1 SGHAT and CDR2 FQNNGV. With 1 base removed from V and 0 bases from J, the gap between germline ends came to 15 bases. The CDR3 runs to 18 residues. CDR3 loop: CASSLGFFGGSNTGELFF. CDR3 sequence (DNA): TGTGCCAGCAGCTTAGGGTTTTTTGGAGGGTCGAACACCGGGGAGCTGTTTTTT.

The gene calls are TRBV27 and TRBJ1-1; possible D gene TRBD1, 5 bases. Germline CDR1 reads MNHEY; CDR2 reads SMNVEV (reference sequence). The CDR3 length is 13 residues. The V end lost 4 bases, the J end lost 11 bases, and 17 bases lay between the germline ends. Here the CDR3 DNA reads TGTGCCAGCAGTTGGGACGGCCCCGTAGGGGCTTTCTTT. This sequence encodes CASSWDGPVGAFF.

In its sample, this clone was seen once. The rearrangement joins TRBV7-3 to TRBJ1-2; 10 bases map to TRBD1. Germline V gives CDR1 SGHTA, CDR2 FQGTGA. After removal of 0 bases from V and 6 bases from J, the junction contained 4 bases not matched to a gene. The CDR3 has 15 amino acids. DNA of the CDR3: TGTGCCAGCAGCTTAACGGCCGGGACAGGGGATGGCTACACCTTC. This encodes CASSLTAGTGDGYTF.

The V gene is TRBV30, the J gene TRBJ1-4; TRBD1 is a possible D gene (6 bases). The CDR3 is 15 amino acids. Trimming removed 3 bases from V and 5 bases from J, with 16 bases in between. Germline assignment: CDR1 GTSNPN and CDR2 SVGIG (reference sequence). CDR3 DNA sequence: TGTGCCTGGAGCATCTCAGGGGCCCACAATGAAAAACTGTTTTTT. This gives the protein CAWSISGAHNEKLFF.

The J gene is TRBJ2-2, the V gene TRBV7-2, with a possible D match to TRBD2 (5 bases). In germline, CDR1 is SGHTA, CDR2 FQGNSA. The CDR3 contains 14 residues. Trimming left V 6 bases short and J 4 bases short, with 12 bases between. The CDR3 coding sequence is TGTGCCAGCAGATTTGGACTCAGCACCGGGGAGCTGTTTTTT. Translating gives CASRFGLSTGELFF.

Concerning this clone itself: Within the sample, other DNA sequences also encode this same CDR3. The rearrangement joins TRBV4-2 to TRBJ2-7, with TRBD2 identical over 9 bases. With 1 base clipped from V and 1 base from J, the junction kept 2 bases outside the gene matches. This CDR3 contains 15 residues. Per germline, CDR1 LGHNA and CDR2 YNFKEQ. The CDR3 loop is CASSQGTSESYEQYF. The DNA for the CDR3 is TGTGCCAGCAGCCAAGGGACTAGCGAATCCTACGAGCAGTACTTC.